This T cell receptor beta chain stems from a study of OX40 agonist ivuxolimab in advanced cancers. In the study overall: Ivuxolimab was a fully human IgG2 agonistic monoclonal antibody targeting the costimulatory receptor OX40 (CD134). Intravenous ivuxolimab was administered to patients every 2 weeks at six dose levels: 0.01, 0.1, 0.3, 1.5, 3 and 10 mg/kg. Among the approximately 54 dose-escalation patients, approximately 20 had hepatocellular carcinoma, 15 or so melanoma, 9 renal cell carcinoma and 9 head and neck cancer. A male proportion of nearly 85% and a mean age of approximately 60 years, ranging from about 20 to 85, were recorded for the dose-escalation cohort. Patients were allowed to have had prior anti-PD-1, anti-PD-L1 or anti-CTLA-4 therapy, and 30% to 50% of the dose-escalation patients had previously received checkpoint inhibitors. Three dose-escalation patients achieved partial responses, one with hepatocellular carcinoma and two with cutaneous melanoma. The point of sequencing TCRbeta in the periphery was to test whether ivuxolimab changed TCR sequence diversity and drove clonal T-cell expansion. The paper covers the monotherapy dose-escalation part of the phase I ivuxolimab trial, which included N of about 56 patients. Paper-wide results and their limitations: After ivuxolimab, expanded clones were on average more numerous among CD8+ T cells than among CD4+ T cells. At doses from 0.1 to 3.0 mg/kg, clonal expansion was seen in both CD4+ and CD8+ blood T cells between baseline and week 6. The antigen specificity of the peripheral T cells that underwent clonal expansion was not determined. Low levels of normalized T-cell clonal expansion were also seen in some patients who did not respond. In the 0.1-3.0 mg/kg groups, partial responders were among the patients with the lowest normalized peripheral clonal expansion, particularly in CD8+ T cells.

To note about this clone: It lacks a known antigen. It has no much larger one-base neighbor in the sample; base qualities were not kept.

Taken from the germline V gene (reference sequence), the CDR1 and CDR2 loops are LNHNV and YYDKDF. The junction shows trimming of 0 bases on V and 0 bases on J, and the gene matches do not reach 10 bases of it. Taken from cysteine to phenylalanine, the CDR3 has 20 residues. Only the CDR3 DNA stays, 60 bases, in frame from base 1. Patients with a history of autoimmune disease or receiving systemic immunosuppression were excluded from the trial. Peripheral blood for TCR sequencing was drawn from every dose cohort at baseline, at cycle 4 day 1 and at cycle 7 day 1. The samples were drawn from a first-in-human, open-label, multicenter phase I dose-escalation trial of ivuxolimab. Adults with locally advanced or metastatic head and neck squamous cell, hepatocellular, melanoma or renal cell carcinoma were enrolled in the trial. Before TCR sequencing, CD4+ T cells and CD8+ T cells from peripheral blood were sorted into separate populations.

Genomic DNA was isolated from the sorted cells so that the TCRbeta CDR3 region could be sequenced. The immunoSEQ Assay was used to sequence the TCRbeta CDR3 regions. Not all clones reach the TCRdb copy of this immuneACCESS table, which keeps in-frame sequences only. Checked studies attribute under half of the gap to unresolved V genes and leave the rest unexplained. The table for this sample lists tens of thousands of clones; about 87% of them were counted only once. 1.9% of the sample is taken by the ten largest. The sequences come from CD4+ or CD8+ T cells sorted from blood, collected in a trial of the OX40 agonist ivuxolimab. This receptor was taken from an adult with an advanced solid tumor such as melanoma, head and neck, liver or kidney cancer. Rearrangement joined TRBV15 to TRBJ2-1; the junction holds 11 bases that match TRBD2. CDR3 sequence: CATSREGPIAGGGSYNEQFF. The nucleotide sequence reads TGTGCCACCAGCAGAGAGGGCCCAATAGCGGGAGGGGGCTCCTACAATGAGCAGTTCTTC.